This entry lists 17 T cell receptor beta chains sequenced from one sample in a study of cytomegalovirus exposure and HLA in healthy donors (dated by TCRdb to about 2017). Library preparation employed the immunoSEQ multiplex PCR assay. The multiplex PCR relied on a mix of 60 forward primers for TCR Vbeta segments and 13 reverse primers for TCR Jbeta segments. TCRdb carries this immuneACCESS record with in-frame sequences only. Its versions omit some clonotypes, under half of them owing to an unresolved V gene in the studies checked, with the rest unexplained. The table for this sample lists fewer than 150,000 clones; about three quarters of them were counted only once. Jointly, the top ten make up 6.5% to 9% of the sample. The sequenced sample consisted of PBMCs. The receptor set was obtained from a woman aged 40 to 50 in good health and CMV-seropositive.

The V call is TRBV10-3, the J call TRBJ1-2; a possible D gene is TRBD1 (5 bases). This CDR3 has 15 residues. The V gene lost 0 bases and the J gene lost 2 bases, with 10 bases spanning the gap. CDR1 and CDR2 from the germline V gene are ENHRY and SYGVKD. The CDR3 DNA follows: TGTGCCATCAGTGAGTCCGTAAGGGGAAACTATGGCTACACCTTC. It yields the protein CAISESVRGNYGYTF.

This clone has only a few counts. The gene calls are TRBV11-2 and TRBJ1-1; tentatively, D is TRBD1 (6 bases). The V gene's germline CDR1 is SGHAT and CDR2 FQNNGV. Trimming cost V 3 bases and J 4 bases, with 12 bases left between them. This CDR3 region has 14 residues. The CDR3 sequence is CASSFTGRGTEAFF. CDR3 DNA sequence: TGTGCCAGCAGCTTTACAGGGAGAGGCACTGAAGCTTTCTTT.

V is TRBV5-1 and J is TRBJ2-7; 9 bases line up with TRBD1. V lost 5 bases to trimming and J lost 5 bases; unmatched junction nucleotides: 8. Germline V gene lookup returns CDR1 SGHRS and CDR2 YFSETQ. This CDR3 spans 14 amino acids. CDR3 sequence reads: CASSTTGQGDEQYF. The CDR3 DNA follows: TGCGCCAGCAGTACAACGGGACAGGGAGACGAGCAGTACTTC.

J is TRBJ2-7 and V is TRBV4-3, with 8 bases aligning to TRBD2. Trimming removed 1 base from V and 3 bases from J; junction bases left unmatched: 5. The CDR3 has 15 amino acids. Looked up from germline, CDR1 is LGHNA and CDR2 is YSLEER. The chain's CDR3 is CASSQGAGGYYEQYF. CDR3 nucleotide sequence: TGCGCCAGCAGCCAAGGTGCGGGGGGTTACTACGAGCAGTACTTC.

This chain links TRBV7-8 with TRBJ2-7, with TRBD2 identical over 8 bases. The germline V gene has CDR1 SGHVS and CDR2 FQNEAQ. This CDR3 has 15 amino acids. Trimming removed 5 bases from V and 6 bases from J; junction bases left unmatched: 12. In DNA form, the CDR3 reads TGTGCCAGCAGCCCTGCTGGGACTAGGATCCCCGAGCAGTACTTC. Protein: CASSPAGTRIPEQYF.

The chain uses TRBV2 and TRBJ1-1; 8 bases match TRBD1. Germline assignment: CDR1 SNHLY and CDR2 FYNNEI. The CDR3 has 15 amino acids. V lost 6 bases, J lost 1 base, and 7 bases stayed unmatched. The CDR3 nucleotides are TGTGCCAGCAGGGAGGAACAGGGGGAGAACACTGAAGCTTTCTTT. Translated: CASREEQGENTEAFF.

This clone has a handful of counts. Here the CDR3 DNA reads TGCGCCAGCAGCCAAATGAGCTACTTATACAATGAGCAGTTCTTC. This translates into CASSQMSYLYNEQFF. The chain joins TRBV4-1 to TRBJ2-1; D remains ambiguous. CDR1 is MGHRA and CDR2 is YSYEKL in the germline V gene. V lost 2 bases and J 4 bases, leaving 12 bases between the germline ends. This CDR3 is 15 amino acids long.

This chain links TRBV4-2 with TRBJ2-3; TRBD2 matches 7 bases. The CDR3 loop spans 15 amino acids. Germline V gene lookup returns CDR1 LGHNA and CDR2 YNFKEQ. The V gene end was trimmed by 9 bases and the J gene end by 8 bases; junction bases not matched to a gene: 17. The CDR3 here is CASAPMRGSGGTQYF. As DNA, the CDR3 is TGTGCCAGTGCCCCCATGCGGGGGAGCGGAGGTACGCAGTATTTT.

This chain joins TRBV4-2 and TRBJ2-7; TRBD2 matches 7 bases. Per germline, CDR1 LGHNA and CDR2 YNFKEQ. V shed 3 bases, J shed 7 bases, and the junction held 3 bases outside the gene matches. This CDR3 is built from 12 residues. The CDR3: CASSHDSGEQYF. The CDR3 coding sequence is TGTGCCAGCAGCCACGATAGCGGGGAGCAGTACTTC.

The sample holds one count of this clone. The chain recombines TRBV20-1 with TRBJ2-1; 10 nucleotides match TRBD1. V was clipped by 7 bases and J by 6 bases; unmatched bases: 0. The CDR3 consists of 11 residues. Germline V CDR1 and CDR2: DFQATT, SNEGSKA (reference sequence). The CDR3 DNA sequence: TGCAGTGGGACAGGGGGCAATGAGCAGTTCTTC. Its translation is CSGTGGNEQFF.

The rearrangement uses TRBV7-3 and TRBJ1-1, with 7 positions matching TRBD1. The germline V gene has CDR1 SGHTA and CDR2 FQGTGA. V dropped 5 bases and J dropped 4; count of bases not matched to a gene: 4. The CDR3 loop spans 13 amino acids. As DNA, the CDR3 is TGTGCCAGCAGCCAGCAGGGGGGCACTGAAGCTTTCTTT. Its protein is CASSQQGGTEAFF.

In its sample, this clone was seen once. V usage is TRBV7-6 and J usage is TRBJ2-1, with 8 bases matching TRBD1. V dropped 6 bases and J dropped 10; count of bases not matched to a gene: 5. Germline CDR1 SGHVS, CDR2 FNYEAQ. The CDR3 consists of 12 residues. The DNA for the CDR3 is TGTGCCAGCAGGAACGACAGGGGAGAGCAGTTCTTC. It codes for CASRNDRGEQFF.

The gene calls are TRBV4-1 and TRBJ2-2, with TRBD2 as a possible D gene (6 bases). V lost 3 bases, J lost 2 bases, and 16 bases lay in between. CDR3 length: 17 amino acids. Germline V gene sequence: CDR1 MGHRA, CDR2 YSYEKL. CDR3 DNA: TGCGCCAGCAGCCACGGGGGAAAGGCCCCCAACACCGGGGAGCTGTTTTTT. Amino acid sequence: CASSHGGKAPNTGELFF.

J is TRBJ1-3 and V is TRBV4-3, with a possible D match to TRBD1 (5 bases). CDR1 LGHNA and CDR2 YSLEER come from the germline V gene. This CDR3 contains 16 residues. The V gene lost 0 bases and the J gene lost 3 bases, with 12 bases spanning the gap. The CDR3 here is CASSQDHRSFGNTIYF. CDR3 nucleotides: TGCGCCAGCAGCCAAGATCACAGGTCCTTTGGAAACACCATATATTTT.

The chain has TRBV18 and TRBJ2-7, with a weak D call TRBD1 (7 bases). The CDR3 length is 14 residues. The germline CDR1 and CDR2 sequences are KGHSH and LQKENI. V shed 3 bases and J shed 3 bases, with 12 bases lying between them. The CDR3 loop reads CASSPRDRSYEQYF. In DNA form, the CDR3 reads TGTGCCAGCTCACCGCGGGACAGAAGCTACGAGCAGTACTTC.

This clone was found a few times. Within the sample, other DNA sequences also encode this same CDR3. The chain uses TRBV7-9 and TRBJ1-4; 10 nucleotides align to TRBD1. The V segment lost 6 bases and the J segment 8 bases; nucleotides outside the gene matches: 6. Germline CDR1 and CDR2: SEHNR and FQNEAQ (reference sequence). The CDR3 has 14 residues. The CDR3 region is CASSLGQGEEKLFF. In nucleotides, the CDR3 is TGTGCCAGCAGTCTCGGACAGGGGGAGGAAAAACTGTTTTTT.

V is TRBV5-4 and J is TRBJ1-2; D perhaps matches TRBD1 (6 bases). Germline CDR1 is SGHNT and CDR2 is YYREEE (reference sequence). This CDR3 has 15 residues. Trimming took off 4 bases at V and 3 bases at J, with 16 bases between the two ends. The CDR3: CASSGASDRYYGYTF. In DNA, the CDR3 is TGTGCCAGCAGCGGGGCCTCGGACAGATACTATGGCTACACCTTC.